These 12 T cell receptor beta chains were sequenced from one sample in a study of cytomegalovirus exposure and HLA in healthy donors. Some clones are missing from TCRdb's copy, which holds only in-frame ones; the method was immunoSEQ multiplex PCR. The table lists under 400,000 clones, roughly 85% of them singletons, with 0.65% to 0.95% in the top ten. The sample consisted of PBMCs. The receptors were sampled from a woman in her late teens or twenties in good health and CMV-seronegative.

This chain links TRBV10-1 with TRBJ1-6; 7 bases are a match to TRBD1. The CDR3 is 18 amino acids. Germline CDR1 and CDR2: WNHNN and SYGVQD (reference sequence). V shed 3 bases, J shed 0 bases, and the junction held 8 bases outside the gene matches. In DNA, the CDR3 is TGCGCCAGCAGTGAATTCAGGGGGGCGGGCTCCTATAATTCACCCCTCCACTTT. Translation gives CASSEFRGAGSYNSPLHF.

This rearrangement joins TRBV6-5 to TRBJ2-6; D not resolved. The CDR3 covers 15 residues. The V end lost 6 bases, the J end lost 2 bases, and 11 bases lay between the germline ends. The V gene's germline CDR1 is MNHEY and CDR2 SVGAGI. The CDR3 is CASREELPGANVLTF. The CDR3 DNA reads as TGTGCCAGCAGAGAGGAACTCCCTGGGGCCAACGTCCTGACTTTC.

The rearrangement joins TRBV27 to TRBJ1-5; perhaps TRBD1 as D (5 bases). Between the trimmed V and J ends, which lost 5 bases and 4 bases, there was a span of 12 bases. CDR3 length equals 14 residues. CDR1 is MNHEY and CDR2 is SMNVEV in the germline V gene (reference sequence). CDR3 in DNA: TGTGCCAGCAGTCCTATTGGGGGGAATCAGCCCCAGCATTTT. Translation: CASSPIGGNQPQHF.

This clone was observed once. The V and J genes are TRBV14 and TRBJ1-2, with D tentatively TRBD1 (5 bases). This CDR3 comprises 14 residues. Germline assignment: CDR1 SGHDN and CDR2 FVKESK. Trimming left V 4 bases short and J 3 bases short, with 12 bases between. CDR3 sequence reads: CASSRYQGDYGYTF. CDR3 coding DNA: TGTGCCAGCAGCCGATACCAGGGCGACTATGGCTACACCTTC. Supplemented by reference TRBV14 and TRBJ1-2, the full variable domain reads EAGVTQFPSHSVIEKGQTVTLRCDPISGHDNLYWYRRVMGKEIKFLLHFVKESKQDESGMPNNRFLAERTGGTYSTLKVQPAELEDSGVYFCASSRYQGDYGYTFGSGTRLTVV.

V is TRBV27 and J is TRBJ1-2; 7 nucleotides agree with TRBD1. J was trimmed by 7 bases and V by 5 bases; bases with no gene match: 10. This CDR3 is built from 14 residues. The germline gives CDR1 MNHEY, CDR2 SMNVEV (reference sequence). Here the CDR3 reads CASSLRQGAIGYTF. The CDR3 bases are TGTGCCAGCAGTCTCCGACAGGGAGCGATTGGCTACACCTTC.

The gene calls are TRBV6-1 and TRBJ2-7, with 8 bases identical to TRBD1. In germline, CDR1 is MNHNS, CDR2 SASEGT. V dropped 0 bases and J dropped 4; count of bases not matched to a gene: 5. This CDR3 has 15 residues. CDR3 amino acids: CASSEAGDRGYEQYF. As DNA, the CDR3 is TGTGCCAGCAGTGAAGCAGGAGACAGGGGTTACGAGCAGTACTTC.

The V and J genes are TRBV13 and TRBJ2-7; TRBD2 matches at 10 bases. This CDR3 contains 14 residues. Trimming at V came to 3 bases and at J to 4 bases, leaving 3 bases not matched to a gene. The germline V gene has CDR1 PRHDT and CDR2 FYEKMQ (reference sequence). The chain's CDR3 is CASSFSGGLYEQYF. CDR3 sequence (DNA): TGTGCCAGCAGCTTTAGCGGGGGGTTATACGAGCAGTACTTC. The whole variable domain, filled in from reference TRBV13 and TRBJ2-7, reads AAGVIQSPRHLIKEKRETATLKCYPIPRHDTVYWYQQGPGQDPQFLISFYEKMQSDKGSIPDRFSAQQFSDYHSELNMSSLELGDSALYFCASSFSGGLYEQYFGPGTRLTVT.

This chain joins TRBV28 and TRBJ2-4; 8 bases align to TRBD1. Germline V gene data show CDR1 as MDHEN and CDR2 as SYDVKM. The CDR3 is made up of 14 amino acids. Trimming removed 6 bases from V and 7 bases from J; junction bases left unmatched: 8. CDR3 residues: CASSTTGVGNIQYF. The CDR3 DNA is TGTGCCAGCAGCACGACAGGGGTCGGGAACATTCAGTACTTC.

On this clone: This clone may be a read error of a much larger clone one base away. The chain has TRBV7-9 and TRBJ1-2; 7 nucleotides align to TRBD1. The CDR3 spans 13 residues. The germline CDR1 and CDR2 sequences are SEHNR and FQNEAQ (reference sequence). Trimming removed 5 bases from V and 4 bases from J; junction bases left unmatched: 4. CDR3 nucleotides: TGTGCCAGCAGCCCGGGACAGAGCTATGGCTACACCTTC. Protein: CASSPGQSYGYTF.

V and J are TRBV7-6 and TRBJ2-7; 8 bases align to TRBD1. Germline-derived CDR1 and CDR2 are SGHVS and FNYEAQ. Trimming at V came to 5 bases and at J to 4 bases, leaving 1 base not matched to a gene. The CDR3 is 12 residues long. The CDR3 coding sequence is TGTGCCAGCAGCGGACAGGGATACGAGCAGTACTTC. Amino acids: CASSGQGYEQYF.

This clone is a singleton in its sample. The V call is TRBV4-1, the J call TRBJ1-1; 8 nucleotides line up with TRBD1. V dropped 0 bases and J dropped 2; count of bases not matched to a gene: 2. CDR1 and CDR2 from the germline V gene are MGHRA and YSYEKL. This CDR3 has 15 residues. The CDR3 here is CASSQEDRVNTEAFF. The CDR3 region has the DNA TGCGCCAGCAGCCAAGAGGACAGGGTCAACACTGAAGCTTTCTTT.

The rearrangement joins TRBV28 to TRBJ1-2; D gene ambiguous. The CDR3 is made up of 13 amino acids. V lost 8 bases to trimming and J lost 4 bases, with 14 bases between them. CDR1 is MDHEN and CDR2 is SYDVKM in the germline V gene. CDR3 nucleotide sequence: TGTGCCAGCCTTCTTAACACGGGCTATGGCTACACCTTC. Its translation is CASLLNTGYGYTF.